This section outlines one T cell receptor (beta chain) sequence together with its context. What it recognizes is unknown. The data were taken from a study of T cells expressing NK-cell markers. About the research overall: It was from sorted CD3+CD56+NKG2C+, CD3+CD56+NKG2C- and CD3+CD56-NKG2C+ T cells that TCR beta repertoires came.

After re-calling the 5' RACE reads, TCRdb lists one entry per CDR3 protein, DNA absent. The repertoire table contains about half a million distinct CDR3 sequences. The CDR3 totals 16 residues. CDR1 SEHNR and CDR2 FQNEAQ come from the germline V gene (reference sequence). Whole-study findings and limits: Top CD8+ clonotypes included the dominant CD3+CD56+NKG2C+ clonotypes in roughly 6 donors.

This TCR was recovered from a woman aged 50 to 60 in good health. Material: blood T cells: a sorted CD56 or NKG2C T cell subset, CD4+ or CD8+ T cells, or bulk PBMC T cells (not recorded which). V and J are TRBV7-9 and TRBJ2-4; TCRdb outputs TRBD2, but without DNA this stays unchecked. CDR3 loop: CASSPDLLAGENIQYF.